Below are 9 T cell receptor beta chains sequenced from a single sample in a study of cytomegalovirus exposure and HLA in healthy donors (TCRdb year 2017). Libraries were prepared through the immunoSEQ multiplex PCR assay. For the multiplex PCR, a mixture combining 60 forward primers for TCR Vbeta segments and 13 reverse primers for TCR Jbeta segments was used. The source is immuneACCESS, and TCRdb retained only in-frame sequences with V and J called. Part of the clones is not carried over; for the studies checked, unresolved V genes explain less than half of this, and the remainder is unexplained. Here the sample has under 200,000 clones; more than 75% occur a single time. The biggest ten clones account for roughly 0.8% of the sample. Sequencing was performed on PBMCs. The receptor source for this set is a woman aged 18 to 35 in good health and CMV-seronegative.

This clone was counted only a few times. V usage is TRBV6-1 and J usage is TRBJ2-3, with D uncertain. The CDR3 runs to 13 residues. Germline CDR1 reads MNHNS; CDR2 reads SASEGT. The ends were cut back, 4 bases at V and 2 bases at J, with 7 bases in the middle. Here the CDR3 reads CASSGALTDTQYF. CDR3 nucleotide sequence: TGTGCCAGCAGTGGAGCCCTCACAGATACGCAGTATTTT.

This sequence joins TRBV11-3 and TRBJ1-6, with D possibly matching TRBD1 (5 bases). The V gene's germline CDR1 is SGHNT and CDR2 YENEEA. Trimming removed 3 bases from V and 2 bases from J, with 20 bases in between. The CDR3 runs 19 residues. CDR3 nucleotide sequence: TGTGCCAGCAGCTTCCGGGGGACCCCATTGGGGGCCTATAATTCACCCCTCCACTTT. This encodes CASSFRGTPLGAYNSPLHF.

V gene TRBV18 combines with J gene TRBJ1-5, with a possible D match to TRBD1 (6 bases). Trimming removed 5 bases from V and 1 base from J, with 12 bases in between. Germline V CDR1 and CDR2: KGHSH, LQKENI. CDR3 length: 15 residues. The CDR3 region is CASSTQQGSNQPQHF. CDR3 DNA sequence: TGTGCCAGCTCAACACAACAGGGAAGCAATCAGCCCCAGCATTTT.

The V and J genes are TRBV30 and TRBJ2-7; 9 bases align to TRBD1. Germline CDR1 GTSNPN, CDR2 SVGIG (reference sequence). V gave up 2 bases and J gave up 0 bases; unmatched junction bases: 5. The CDR3 is 15 residues long. CDR3 DNA sequence: TGTGCCTGGAGTAGGGACAGGGTGAGCTCCTACGAGCAGTACTTC. It yields the protein CAWSRDRVSSYEQYF.

The chain uses TRBV6-6 and TRBJ2-7; the D is unclear. Germline V gene lookup returns CDR1 MNHNY and CDR2 SVGAGI (reference sequence). This CDR3 has 15 amino acids. Trimming took off 2 bases at V and 0 bases at J, with 11 bases between the two ends. As DNA, the CDR3 is TGTGCCAGCAGTTACCACGGGTCTAGCTCCTACGAGCAGTACTTC. This gives the protein CASSYHGSSSYEQYF.

This chain uses TRBV29-1 with TRBJ2-5; 7 nucleotides line up with TRBD2. The germline CDR1 and CDR2 sequences are SQVTM and ANQGSEA. V trimming: 7 bases; J trimming: 1 base; junction bases outside the gene matches: 3. The CDR3 extends over 12 amino acids. The CDR3 sequence: CSAGGFQETQYF. The CDR3 nucleotides read TGCAGCGCCGGGGGGTTCCAAGAGACCCAGTACTTC. The variable domain in full, completed from reference TRBV29-1 and TRBJ2-5, reads SAVISQKPSRDICQRGTSLTIQCQVDSQVTMMFWYRQQPGQSLTLIATANQGSEATYESGFVIDKFPISRPNLTFSTLTVSNMSPEDSSIYLCSAGGFQETQYFGPGTRLLVL.

The chain is built from TRBV28 and TRBJ2-7, with no clear D. Germline CDR1 reads MDHEN; CDR2 reads SYDVKM. This CDR3 has 14 residues. Trimming cost V 5 bases and J 2 bases, with 13 bases left between them. CDR3 bases: TGTGCCAGCAGTCCCCCGGTCGGAGCCTACGAGCAGTACTTC. This sequence encodes CASSPPVGAYEQYF.

The V and J genes are TRBV5-4 and TRBJ2-5, with TRBD1 matching 12 bases. This CDR3 has 17 residues. Losses at the gene ends were 2 bases for V and 5 bases for J; bases not matched to a gene: 10. Germline-derived CDR1 and CDR2 are SGHNT and YYREEE (reference sequence). CDR3 in amino acids: CASSLTRGQGAGETQYF. The CDR3 DNA follows: TGTGCCAGCAGCTTAACCCGGGGACAGGGGGCGGGGGAGACCCAGTACTTC.

In the case of this clone: Different DNA sequences within this sample yield the same CDR3. V is TRBV9 and J is TRBJ2-7, with 10 bases that match TRBD1. Germline V gene sequence: CDR1 SGDLS, CDR2 YYNGEE. The junction had 3 bases not matched to a gene; V was cut back by 2 bases and J by 4 bases. The CDR3 runs 14 residues. The CDR3 region is CASSVGTGAYEQYF. CDR3 in DNA: TGTGCCAGCAGCGTCGGGACAGGGGCTTACGAGCAGTACTTC.